The 20 T cell receptor beta chains below come from one sample, sequenced in a study of T-cell reconstitution after alpha-beta-depleted transplantation in children. Preparation of the TCRbeta library was carried out with unique molecular identifiers. TCRdb reprocessed the PCR reads with MiXCR, giving one entry per CDR3 protein. The sample shows over 150,000 distinct CDR3 sequences, around 7% of them seen only once. The sample was PBMCs, taken before TCRalphabeta/CD19-depleted stem cell transplant. The receptors shown here come from a boy aged 2-15 years with acute lymphoblastic leukemia, due to receive a stem cell transplant.

This clonotype was seen repeatedly, ten times or more. Compared with germline, one end of the junction differs, possibly owing to a read error. The chain has TRBV4-1 and TRBJ2-5; 11 bases agree with TRBD1. The germline CDR1 and CDR2 sequences are MGHRA and YSYEKL. The length of the CDR3 is 16 residues. CDR3 residues: CASSQEGTGGQENQYF. The CDR3 DNA reads as TGCGCCAGCAGCCAAGAAGGGACAGGGGGTCAAGAGAACCAGTACTTC.

This clonotype was counted only a few times. The J gene is TRBJ2-6, the V gene TRBV7-9, with TRBD1 identical over 9 bases. There are 18 residues in the CDR3. With V trimmed by 5 bases and J by 0 bases, 8 bases remained unmatched. CDR1 and CDR2 (germline): SEHNR, FQNEAQ (reference sequence). The CDR3 nucleotides are TGTGCCAGCAGCAGCCGGGACAGGGTTTCCTCTGGGGCCAACGTCCTGACTTTC. Translating it yields CASSSRDRVSSGANVLTF.

This clonotype appeared many times. V is TRBV20-1 and J is TRBJ2-1; 9 positions agree with TRBD2. Germline V gene sequence: CDR1 DFQATT, CDR2 SNEGSKA (reference sequence). The ends lost 0 bases at V and 7 bases at J; junction bases unmatched: 10. The CDR3 is 16 amino acids. CDR3 DNA sequence: TGCAGTGCTAGAGATCTGATAGGCGGGAGGGGAAATGAGCAGTTCTTC. It is translated as CSARDLIGGRGNEQFF.

This clonotype was seen a few times. The genes are TRBV30 and TRBJ1-2; 12 positions match TRBD1. This CDR3 is built from 13 residues. V was clipped by 5 bases and J by 4 bases; unmatched bases: 2. Per the germline V gene, CDR1 is GTSNPN and CDR2 is SVGIG (reference sequence). This CDR3 is CAWGTGGVYGYTF. In DNA form, the CDR3 reads TGTGCCTGGGGGACAGGGGGCGTCTATGGCTACACCTTC.

This clonotype was recorded many times. The rearrangement uses TRBV7-2 and TRBJ2-2; weak D call: TRBD2 (6 bases). CDR1 SGHTA and CDR2 FQGNSA come from the germline V gene. The CDR3 sequence is 14 residues long. Trimming removed 2 bases at V and 5 bases at J, with 9 bases between. The CDR3 bases are TGTGCCAGCAGCTTATCACTAGCAACCGGGGAGCTGTTTTTT. It yields the protein CASSLSLATGELFF.

This clonotype was detected many times. J is TRBJ2-7 and V is TRBV18; 13 bases align to TRBD2. Unmatched junction bases numbered 26, after V lost 11 bases and J lost 4 bases. This CDR3 region has 20 residues. CDR1 KGHSH and CDR2 LQKENI come from the germline V gene. The CDR3 sequence is CASLDLNSEGLAGALYEQYF. CDR3 DNA sequence: TGTGCCTCATTAGACTTAAACTCCGAAGGACTAGCGGGAGCCCTTTACGAGCAGTACTTC.

With regard to this clonotype: This may stem from a read error, because a much larger clone lies one nucleotide away. The CDR3 carries no conserved terminal phenylalanine or tryptophan, so it likely arises from a read error. In DNA, the CDR3 is TGCAGTGCTAGAGTCAGAGGGGCGAGGACTGAAGCTTTCTCT. Amino acids: CSARVRGARTEAFS. The gene calls are TRBV20-1 and TRBJ1-1, with a weak D call TRBD1 (5 bases). Germline V gives CDR1 DFQATT, CDR2 SNEGSKA (reference sequence). V dropped 1 base and J dropped 5 bases, with 14 bases sitting between them. The CDR3 contains 14 residues.

This rearrangement joins TRBV15 to TRBJ2-2; D may be TRBD2 (6 bases). V lost 1 base, J lost 5 bases, and 8 bases lay in between. This CDR3 has 14 amino acids. Germline CDR1 reads LNHNV; CDR2 reads YYDKDF (reference sequence). CDR3 DNA sequence: TGTGCCACCAGCAGAGGGGGGGAGACCGGGGAGCTGTTTTTT. It specifies CATSRGGETGELFF.

The sample holds many counts of this clonotype. The chain uses TRBV7-9 and TRBJ2-7; D is possibly TRBD1 (5 bases). The CDR3 loop spans 16 amino acids. V lost 3 bases to trimming and J lost 2 bases, with 17 bases between them. In germline, CDR1 is SEHNR, CDR2 FQNEAQ (reference sequence). The CDR3 protein is CASSFPKGKATYEQYF. In DNA, the CDR3 is TGTGCCAGCAGCTTCCCCAAGGGGAAGGCTACCTACGAGCAGTACTTC.

This clonotype has a count of ten or more. V is TRBV10-3 and J is TRBJ2-3, with a weak D call TRBD2 (6 bases). This CDR3 has 15 amino acids. Germline-derived CDR1 and CDR2 are ENHRY and SYGVKD. V lost 6 bases and J lost 6, with 19 bases in between. The CDR3 DNA reads TGTGCCATCAGCCTAAGAGAACCAGGGACTGATACGCAGTATTTT. It codes for CAISLREPGTDTQYF.

This clonotype was counted many times. The chain employs TRBV20-1 and TRBJ2-3; 9 bases map to TRBD2. V gave up 3 bases and J gave up 4 bases; unmatched junction bases: 5. CDR1 and CDR2 from the germline V gene are DFQATT and SNEGSKA (reference sequence). The CDR3 totals 14 residues. CDR3 in DNA: TGCAGTGCTAGTGCTAGCGGGGATGCAGATACGCAGTATTTT. Its translation is CSASASGDADTQYF.

This clonotype was observed at least ten times. The gene calls are TRBV10-3 and TRBJ2-1, with TRBD2 identical over 14 bases. J gave up 1 base and V 6 bases, and 5 bases lay outside the gene matches. The CDR3 totals 17 residues. Germline V gene lookup returns CDR1 ENHRY and CDR2 SYGVKD. The CDR3 DNA sequence: TGTGCCATCAGGGGACTAGCGGGAGATTTATCCTACAATGAGCAGTTCTTC. Its translation: CAIRGLAGDLSYNEQFF.

A few counts support this clonotype. J is TRBJ1-3 and V is TRBV3-1; the D gene is possibly TRBD1 (5 bases). The germline CDR1 and CDR2 sequences are LGHDT and YNNKEL (reference sequence). This CDR3 region has 14 residues. The ends were cut back, 1 base at V and 3 bases at J, with 7 bases in the middle. The CDR3 loop is CASSQGGSGNTIYF. The CDR3 DNA sequence: TGTGCCAGCAGCCAAGGGGGGAGTGGAAACACCATATATTTT.

This clonotype was counted between two and nine times. CDR3 nucleotide sequence: TGTGCCAGCAGCTCGCTAGCGGGAGGGAAGGCCGGGGAGCTGTTTTTT. Its protein product is CASSSLAGGKAGELFF. The genes are TRBV7-2 and TRBJ2-2, with 12 bases matching TRBD2. The CDR3 consists of 16 residues. In germline, CDR1 is SGHTA, CDR2 FQGNSA. J gave up 6 bases and V 4 bases, and 6 bases lay outside the gene matches.

This clonotype was seen a few times. The chain couples TRBV28 to TRBJ2-1; the D call may be TRBD1 or TRBD2 (6 bases each). This CDR3 has 15 residues. V was trimmed by 7 bases and J by 2 bases, leaving 15 bases between them. CDR1 and CDR2 (germline): MDHEN, SYDVKM. As DNA, the CDR3 is TGTGCCAGCAAGGCCGAAAGGGGGGCCTACAATGAGCAGTTCTTC. This sequence encodes CASKAERGAYNEQFF.

V and J are TRBV7-6 and TRBJ1-1, with 9 bases lining up with TRBD1. The germline gives CDR1 SGHVS, CDR2 FNYEAQ. V shed 5 bases and J 1 base; nucleotides not matched to a gene: 8. This CDR3 is built from 16 residues. The CDR3 sequence is CASSVGTGISNTEAFF. As DNA, the CDR3 is TGTGCCAGCAGCGTCGGGACAGGGATTTCGAACACTGAAGCTTTCTTT.

This clonotype was observed at least ten times. V is TRBV7-2 and J is TRBJ2-5; 7 bases map to TRBD2. Trimming at V came to 1 base and at J to 4 bases, leaving 3 bases not matched to a gene. The CDR3 length is 14 residues. The germline V gene encodes CDR1 SGHTA and CDR2 FQGNSA. CDR3 nucleotide sequence: TGTGCCAGCAGCTTAGGACTAGCATCAGAGACCCAGTACTTC. It is translated as CASSLGLASETQYF. Together with reference TRBV7-2 and TRBJ2-5, the CDR3 gives the full variable domain: GAGVSQSPSNKVTEKGKDVELRCDPISGHTALYWYRQSLGQGLEFLIYFQGNSAPDKSGLPSDRFSAERTGGSVSTLTIQRTQQEDSAVYLCASSLGLASETQYFGPGTRLLVL.

This clonotype was detected many times. The chain couples TRBV28 to TRBJ1-3; possible D gene TRBD1, 5 bases. V lost 11 bases and J 1 base, leaving 9 bases between the germline ends. Germline CDR1 reads MDHEN; CDR2 reads SYDVKM. CDR3 size: 12 residues. CDR3 sequence reads: CAGRGSGNTIYF. CDR3 sequence (DNA): TGTGCCGGCCGGGGGTCTGGAAACACCATATATTTT.

This clonotype has at least ten counts. The chain has TRBV25-1 and TRBJ1-5, with 9 bases aligning to TRBD1. This CDR3 has 16 residues. Germline CDR1 reads MGHDK; CDR2 reads SYGVNS. The V segment lost 1 base and the J segment 4 bases; nucleotides outside the gene matches: 5. The CDR3 sequence: CASSESTGGMNQPQHF. The CDR3, as DNA: TGTGCCAGCAGTGAATCTACAGGGGGCATGAATCAGCCCCAGCATTTT. The full variable domain, with the rest looked up from reference TRBV25-1 and TRBJ1-5, is EADIYQTPRYLVIGTGKKITLECSQTMGHDKMYWYQQDPGMELHLIHYSYGVNSTEKGDLSSESTVSRIRTEHFPLTLESARPSHTSQYLCASSESTGGMNQPQHFGDGTRLSIL.

This clonotype was seen only a few times. The V gene is TRBV15, the J gene TRBJ2-1; D perhaps matches TRBD2 (6 bases). Germline values: CDR1 LNHNV, CDR2 YYDKDF (reference sequence). Between the trimmed V and J ends, which lost 3 bases and 0 bases, there was a span of 9 bases. This CDR3 comprises 15 residues. This chain's CDR3 is CATSSGEVSYNEQFF. Written as DNA, the CDR3 is TGTGCCACCAGCAGTGGGGAGGTCTCCTACAATGAGCAGTTCTTC.